This T cell receptor (beta chain) was retrieved from a study of cytomegalovirus exposure and HLA in healthy donors. It was with 60 Vbeta and 13 Jbeta primers that the PCR ran. Using immunoSEQ multiplex PCR, the repertoire was profiled, and TCRdb retains in-frame clones only, with some absent. The profile shows about 160,000 clones, 60% to 80% of them singletons. The CDR3 sequence is 15 residues long. The germline V gene has CDR1 MDHEN and CDR2 SYDVKM. V lost 5 bases to trimming and J lost 6 bases; unmatched junction nucleotides: 8. As for this clone: Its specificity is not known.

Broader study findings: In a later analysis, productive TCRs from donors in an Asian-associated ancestry cluster reportedly carried fewer N-insertions than the cohort mean. Reports credit the classifier with highly specific, highly sensitive diagnosis of cytomegalovirus status.

The rearrangement joins TRBV28 to TRBJ2-7; 12 bases agree with TRBD2. The specimen was PBMCs. This sequence originates from a man aged 25-45 years in good health and CMV-seropositive. CDR3 protein: CASSPASGGDCEQYF. The DNA for the CDR3 is TGTGCCAGCAGTCCCGCTAGCGGGGGGGACTGCGAGCAGTACTTC.